The clone carrying this T cell receptor beta chain was counted a few times. What it binds is not known. Time point defined: persistent/refractory GD, antithyroid drugs over 5 years with positive TRAb. Following extraction of RNA from PBMCs, that RNA was used to make the TCR library. CDR1 SGHRS and CDR2 YFSETQ come from the germline V gene. The V gene end was trimmed by 4 bases and the J gene end by 5 bases; junction bases not matched to a gene: 10. This CDR3 has 16 residues. With iRepertoire HTBI primers and Arm-PCR of CDR3 regions, TCR beta libraries were built. TCRdb itself ran the multiplex PCR reads through MiXCR, one entry per CDR3 protein. The sample carries 600,000 to 850,000 distinct CDR3 sequences, 25% to 35% recorded once. This specimen belongs to a study of regulatory T cells in long-lasting Graves disease. On the study more broadly: Those with persistent Graves' disease had received antithyroid drugs for over 5 years with positive TSH receptor antibodies. Study-level results: TRBV28, TRBJ1-2 and TRBJ2-5 were segments that persistent disease favored.

The source is a female donor with Graves disease. This chain connects TRBV5-1 to TRBJ2-7, with 12 bases that match TRBD2. The sequences come from peripheral blood mononuclear cells (PBMCs), collected when the disease was refractory, from a patient treated with antithyroid drugs. The CDR3 coding sequence is TGCGCCAGCAGCGCGCTCACTAGCGGGAGGAACCACGAGCAGTACTTC. Its protein product is CASSALTSGRNHEQYF.